This T cell receptor beta chain was sequenced for a study of control samples from healthy donors and cancer patients. Using immunoSEQ multiplex PCR, the repertoire was profiled, and TCRdb retains in-frame clones only, with some absent. The sample has 95,000 to 150,000 clones; roughly 90% are singletons. This CDR3 has 14 residues. The germline gives CDR1 ENHRY, CDR2 SYGVKD. Trimming removed 6 bases at V and 7 bases at J, with 15 bases between. The V call is TRBV10-3, the J call TRBJ2-2, with D possibly being TRBD2 (5 bases). The TCR originated in a man aged 45-65 years in good health. Input material: blood. CDR3 region: CAIRPDPSHGELFF. CDR3 DNA sequence: TGTGCCATCAGACCGGACCCTAGCCACGGGGAGCTGTTTTTT.